Presented here are 4 T cell receptor beta chains from one specimen sequenced in a study of early T cells in non-severe SARS-CoV-2 infection. TCRdb used MiXCR to reprocess the 5' RACE reads, holding one entry per CDR3 protein. The sample has 100,000 to 120,000 distinct CDR3 sequences; about 12% are singletons. The sequences come from whole blood, collected at baseline. The source is an adult who was a healthcare worker with PCR-confirmed SARS-CoV-2 infection or an uninfected control (not recorded which).

This clonotype was observed a few times. The chain is built from TRBV5-8 and TRBJ1-5, with D unclear. This CDR3 spans 17 amino acids. Between the trimmed V and J ends, which lost 0 bases and 4 bases, there was a span of 17 bases. Germline loops: CDR1 SGHTS, CDR2 YDEGEE. CDR3 residues: CASSLERRARENQPQHF. The CDR3 bases are TGTGCCAGCAGCTTGGAGCGCCGGGCGCGGGAAAATCAGCCCCAGCATTTT. Combining the CDR3 with reference TRBV5-8 and TRBJ1-5 gives the whole variable domain EAGVTQSPTHLIKTRGQQATLRCSPISGHTSVYWYQQALGLGLQFLLWYDEGEERNRGNFPPRFSGRQFPNYSSELNVNALELEDSALYLCASSLERRARENQPQHFGDGTRLSIL.

This clonotype was detected only a few times. The chain combines TRBV12-3 or TRBV12-4 with TRBJ1-1; D is unclear. There are 14 residues in the CDR3. The V end was cut by 3 bases, the J end by 0 bases, with 8 bases between. For the CDR3, the DNA is TGTGCCAGCAGTTTCAGACAAGTGAACACTGAAGCTTTCTTT. It specifies CASSFRQVNTEAFF.

This clonotype was seen more than once but under ten times. The CDR3 sequence: CASNRGPNEKLFF. The CDR3 DNA reads as TGTGCCAGCAACAGAGGACCTAATGAAAAACTGTTTTTT. V is TRBV6-1 and J is TRBJ1-4; D not certain. The CDR3 is 13 residues long. From germline, CDR1 is MNHNS and CDR2 SASEGT. V was shortened by 7 bases and J by 3 bases, with 9 bases between the two germline ends.

The rearrangement links TRBV5-5 to TRBJ1-2; D uncertain. V lost 2 bases and J 4 bases, leaving 9 bases between the germline ends. This CDR3 contains 13 residues. In germline, CDR1 is SGHKS, CDR2 YYEKEE (reference sequence). The CDR3: CASSFSPLYGYTF. The CDR3 region has the DNA TGTGCCAGCAGCTTCTCCCCTCTCTATGGCTACACCTTC.